One sample yielded the 10 T cell receptor beta chains listed below, sequenced in a study of shared T cell receptors in the human thymus. The assay was immunoSEQ multiplex PCR, and TCRdb's table has in-frame clones only and misses some. The sample holds about 660,000 clones, more than 75% seen once. The same data also contributed to another study, on human thymus T cells.

Material: thymocytes. The receptor source for this set is a boy less than two years old with a congenital heart defect.

The chain carries TRBV19 and TRBJ2-3; 10 positions match TRBD2. Germline V lookup: CDR1 LNHDA, CDR2 SQIVND (reference sequence). This CDR3 spans 18 amino acids. V lost 3 bases to trimming and J lost 3 bases; unmatched junction nucleotides: 12. The CDR3 DNA follows: TGTGCCAGTAGTATTTTGCTAGCGGGAGTGGAAGGAACAGATACGCAGTATTTT. As protein: CASSILLAGVEGTDTQYF.

The gene calls are TRBV4-3 and TRBJ2-1, with 10 bases aligning to TRBD2. This CDR3 contains 16 residues. Germline V gene data show CDR1 as LGHNA and CDR2 as YSLEER. V lost 4 bases and J lost 3; bases outside the gene matches: 6. CDR3 residues: CASSPSGLAVYNEQFF. CDR3 nucleotide sequence: TGCGCCAGCAGCCCTTCCGGACTAGCGGTCTACAATGAGCAGTTCTTC.

In this sample, this clone turned up a few times. The V and J genes are TRBV4-1 and TRBJ2-1; D gene uncertain. Per germline, CDR1 MGHRA and CDR2 YSYEKL. This CDR3 is built from 14 residues. V shed 0 bases and J shed 5 bases, with 8 bases lying between them. CDR3 in amino acids: CASSQESRNNEQFF. CDR3 sequence (DNA): TGCGCCAGCAGCCAAGAATCCCGTAACAATGAGCAGTTCTTC.

J is TRBJ1-4 and V is TRBV5-1; D is undetermined. Germline-derived CDR1 and CDR2 are SGHRS and YFSETQ. The CDR3 spans 16 residues. V was shortened by 0 bases and J by 3 bases, with 12 bases between the two germline ends. The CDR3 nucleotides read TGCGCCAGCAGCTTGGCCGAGGGTAGCTCTAATGAAAAACTGTTTTTT. This gives the protein CASSLAEGSSNEKLFF.

CDR3 sequence reads: CASSFRETQYF. Here the CDR3 DNA reads TGTGCCAGCAGTTTCAGGGAAACGCAGTACTTC. The chain has TRBV6-6 and TRBJ2-7, with a weak D call TRBD1 (5 bases). The CDR3 is made up of 11 amino acids. The V gene lost 4 bases and the J gene lost 9 bases, with 10 bases spanning the gap. The germline V gene encodes CDR1 MNHNY and CDR2 SVGAGI (reference sequence).

The chain couples TRBV28 to TRBJ2-3; TRBD2 aligns across 7 bases. V shed 4 bases, J shed 4 bases, and the junction held 11 bases outside the gene matches. CDR3 size: 16 residues. The germline V gene has CDR1 MDHEN and CDR2 SYDVKM. In DNA, the CDR3 is TGTGCCAGCAGTTGGCCCGGGGGGTACCTCCCAGATACGCAGTATTTT. Translated, it gives CASSWPGGYLPDTQYF.

This clone was seen only a few times. This sequence joins TRBV9 and TRBJ1-3, with D uncertain. Germline V gene data show CDR1 as SGDLS and CDR2 as YYNGEE. The CDR3 is 15 residues long. V lost 2 bases to trimming and J lost 4 bases, with 13 bases between them. The CDR3 reads CASSVRRSSGNTIYF. The CDR3 coding sequence is TGTGCCAGCAGCGTGCGGCGATCGTCGGGAAACACCATATATTTT.

The rearrangement links TRBV11-2 to TRBJ2-7, with 8 positions matching TRBD2. This CDR3 comprises 14 residues. J gave up 2 bases and V 3 bases, and 3 bases lay outside the gene matches. Germline V gene data show CDR1 as SGHAT and CDR2 as FQNNGV. CDR3 coding DNA: TGTGCCAGCAGCTTTTGGACTAGCACCTACGAGCAGTACTTC. It specifies CASSFWTSTYEQYF.

The CDR3 bases are TGCGCCAGCAGCGCGGGACTAAGGGACTACGAGCAGTACTTC. Translated: CASSAGLRDYEQYF. The chain carries TRBV10-1 and TRBJ2-7; 7 bases fit TRBD2. The CDR3 is made up of 14 amino acids. CDR1 is WNHNN and CDR2 is SYGVQD in the germline V gene (reference sequence). The J segment lost 3 bases and the V segment lost 6 bases, leaving 8 bases of the junction unmatched.

The chain links TRBV30 to TRBJ1-1; possible D gene TRBD1, 5 bases. The V gene lost 1 base and the J gene lost 1 base, with 7 bases spanning the gap. The CDR3 runs to 13 residues. Per the germline V gene, CDR1 is GTSNPN and CDR2 is SVGIG (reference sequence). This CDR3 is CAWSETGNTEAFF. In nucleotides, the CDR3 is TGTGCCTGGAGTGAAACAGGGAACACTGAAGCTTTCTTT.